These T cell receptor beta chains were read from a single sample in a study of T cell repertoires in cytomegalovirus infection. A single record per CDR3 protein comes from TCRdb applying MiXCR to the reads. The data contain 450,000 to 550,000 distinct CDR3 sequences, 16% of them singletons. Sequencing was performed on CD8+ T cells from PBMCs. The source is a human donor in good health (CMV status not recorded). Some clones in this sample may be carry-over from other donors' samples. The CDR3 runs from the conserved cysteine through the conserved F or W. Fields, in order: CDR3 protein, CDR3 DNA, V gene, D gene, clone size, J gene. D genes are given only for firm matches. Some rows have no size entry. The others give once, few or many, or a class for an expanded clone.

CASSLERNTEAFF | TGTGCCAGCAGCTTAGAGCGGAACACTGAAGCTTTCTTT | TRBV7-8 | NA | many | TRBJ1-1
CSAPPRGDWAEETQYF | TGCAGTGCTCCTCCTCGGGGGGACTGGGCCGAAGAGACCCAGTACTTC | TRBV20-1 | TRBD2 | NA | TRBJ2-5
CASSYPTGELFF | TGTGCCAGCAGCTACCCCACCGGGGAGCTGTTTTTT | TRBV11-2 | NA | few | TRBJ2-2
CASRTQYTGELFF | TGTGCCAGCAGGACCCAGTACACCGGGGAGCTGTTTTTT | TRBV6-1 | NA | many | TRBJ2-2
CASSLIAGGLNSPLHF | TGTGCCAGCAGTTTAATTGCCGGGGGCTTAAATTCACCCCTCCACTTT | TRBV27 | NA | NA | TRBJ1-6
CASSLSMGDGYTF | TGTGCCAGCAGTTTATCGATGGGCGATGGCTACACCTTC | TRBV27 | NA | many | TRBJ1-2
CASSPRDHGYNEQFF | TGTGCCAGCAGCCCAAGGGATCACGGTTACAATGAGCAGTTCTTC | TRBV7-6 | NA | many | TRBJ2-1
CASSPGQALQETQYF | TGTGCCAGCTCACCGGGACAGGCCCTCCAAGAGACCCAGTACTTC | TRBV18 | TRBD1 | NA | TRBJ2-5
CASSPFSRADTGELFF | TGTGCAAGCAGCCCCTTTTCAAGGGCGGACACAGGGGAGCTGTTTTTT | TRBV7-4 | NA | once | TRBJ2-2
CASSSSDRTDRYTF | TGTGCCAGCAGCTCCTCGGACAGGACAGATCGCTACACCTTC | TRBV7-8 | TRBD1 | many | TRBJ1-2
CASSLELAGVSYEQYF | TGTGCCAGCAGTTTAGAACTAGCGGGGGTCTCCTACGAGCAGTACTTC | TRBV28 | TRBD2 | many | TRBJ2-7
CATSDLEVAEQETQYF | TGTGCCACCAGTGATTTGGAGGTAGCGGAACAAGAGACCCAGTACTTC | TRBV24-1 | NA | many | TRBJ2-5
CSALLAAPTDTQYF | TGCAGTGCTCTCCTAGCGGCCCCCACAGATACGCAGTATTTT | TRBV20-1 | TRBD2 | NA | TRBJ2-3
CSAPPGTGVAEAFF | TGCAGCGCCCCACCCGGGACAGGGGTAGCTGAAGCTTTCTTT | TRBV29-1 | TRBD1 | NA | TRBJ1-1
CASRWGQGETNTQYF | TGTGCCAGCAGGTGGGGACAGGGAGAAACGAATACGCAGTATTTT | TRBV6-6 | TRBD1 | many | TRBJ2-3
CSALWTDAYEQYF | TGCAGTGCCCTTTGGACAGACGCCTACGAGCAGTACTTC | TRBV20-1 | NA | many | TRBJ2-7
CASSQGGSSGGQETQYF | TGCGCCAGCAGCCAAGGAGGATCTAGCGGGGGCCAAGAGACCCAGTACTTC | TRBV4-1 | TRBD2 | many | TRBJ2-5
CSVRKLARVGVSQETQYF | TGCAGCGTCCGAAAGCTTGCCAGGGTGGGGGTGTCCCAAGAGACCCAGTACTTC | TRBV29-1 | NA | NA | TRBJ2-5
CASSLVPGLGTDTQYF | TGTGCCAGCAGCTTAGTTCCGGGGTTAGGCACAGATACGCAGTATTTT | TRBV7-2 | NA | many | TRBJ2-3
CASSSLSEGSGYGYTF | TGTGCCAGCAGTTCCCTTTCGGAGGGGAGCGGCTATGGCTACACCTTC | TRBV28 | NA | NA | TRBJ1-2
CASSPGPQNTGELFF | TGCGCCAGCAGCCCGGGACCGCAGAACACCGGGGAGCTGTTTTTT | TRBV5-1 | NA | few | TRBJ2-2
CASSLGRDLPSYEQYF | TGTGCCAGCAGCCTAGGGAGGGACCTCCCGTCGTACGAGCAGTACTTC | TRBV9 | TRBD2 | few | TRBJ2-7
CASSLGVLDISYNEQFF | TGTGCCAGCAGTTTGGGCGTTCTGGACATCTCCTACAATGAGCAGTTCTTC | TRBV12-3/TRBV12-4 | NA | NA | TRBJ2-1
CASSQARGAAYEQYF | TGCGCCAGCAGCCAGGCCCGGGGGGCGGCCTACGAGCAGTACTTC | TRBV4-1 | NA | few | TRBJ2-7
CATSDPETGSISYNEQFF | TGTGCCACCAGTGATCCGGAGACAGGTTCCATCTCCTACAATGAGCAGTTCTTC | TRBV24-1 | NA | NA | TRBJ2-1
CASSLAWSSTDTQYF | TGTGCCAGCAGCTTAGCGTGGTCTAGCACAGATACGCAGTATTTT | TRBV7-2 | NA | many | TRBJ2-3
CASSLYQGPNSPLHF | TGTGCCAGCAGTTTATATCAGGGCCCCAATTCACCCCTCCACTTT | TRBV27 | NA | NA | TRBJ1-6
CASSHARSESLLVGGYTF | TGTGCCAGCAGCCATGCCCGTTCGGAAAGCCTACTCGTGGGAGGCTACACCTTC | TRBV7-8 | NA | many | TRBJ1-2
CASTDLGLQPNFYEQYF | TGTGCCAGCACTGACCTGGGACTACAGCCGAATTTCTACGAGCAGTACTTC | TRBV6-2/TRBV6-3 | TRBD2 | few | TRBJ2-7
CASRRLAGAPYNEQFF | TGTGCCAGCAGGCGACTAGCGGGGGCCCCTTACAATGAGCAGTTCTTC | TRBV6-2/TRBV6-3 | TRBD2 | many | TRBJ2-1